The 22 T cell receptor beta chains below come from one sample, sequenced in a study of vaccination and CD4 T cells after COVID-19. No antigen is known for these receptors. Sequenced with the Oncomine TCR Beta short-read assay was DNA taken from cultured CD4+ T cells. TCRdb reprocessed the PCR reads via MiXCR and lists one record per CDR3 protein. The repertoire holds 8,000 to 10,000 distinct CDR3 sequences, with over 30% as singletons. Treatment defined: approximately nine-day PBMC culture with coronavirus spike peptide pools or control peptides (ViraFEST assay). These CD4+ T cells came from an unexposed donor, sampled before the COVID-19 pandemic (2011-2018). Sequencing used CD4+ T cells from blood, cultured in vitro. These TCRs come from a human donor in good health.

This chain joins TRBV5-4 and TRBJ2-3; 7 bases match TRBD1. Unmatched junction bases numbered 4, after V lost 5 bases and J lost 4 bases. The CDR3 loop spans 13 amino acids. The germline V gene encodes CDR1 SGHNT and CDR2 YYREEE (reference sequence). CDR3 DNA: TGTGCCAGCAGTAGGGACAGTGCAGATACGCAGTATTTT. Its translation is CASSRDSADTQYF.

The chain carries TRBV7-9 and TRBJ1-1, with a tentative D call TRBD1 (6 bases). The CDR3 has 16 residues. The germline V gene encodes CDR1 SEHNR and CDR2 FQNEAQ (reference sequence). V shed 5 bases and J shed 1 base, with 17 bases lying between them. CDR3 residues: CASSPPGTLANTEAFF. The CDR3 DNA reads as TGTGCCAGCAGCCCTCCCGGGACATTGGCGAACACTGAAGCTTTCTTT.

The chain has TRBV12-3 or TRBV12-4 and TRBJ1-1; 11 positions agree with TRBD1. The trim removed 5 bases at V and 5 bases at J, leaving 7 bases unmatched. The CDR3 runs to 15 residues. The CDR3 loop is CASSGRGTGGTEAFF. In DNA, the CDR3 is TGTGCCAGCAGTGGGAGAGGGACAGGGGGAACTGAAGCTTTCTTT.

This clonotype was counted only a few times. The rearrangement links TRBV7-9 to TRBJ1-2; D gene unclear. The germline CDR1 and CDR2 sequences are SEHNR and FQNEAQ (reference sequence). Trimming took off 1 base at V and 7 bases at J, with 13 bases between the two ends. The CDR3 runs 14 residues. CDR3 protein: CASSLETDWGGYTF. The CDR3 bases are TGTGCCAGCAGCTTAGAGACTGATTGGGGTGGCTACACCTTC.

This clonotype was detected only a few times. This chain uses TRBV28 with TRBJ1-2; TRBD1 agrees at 8 bases. Germline V gives CDR1 MDHEN, CDR2 SYDVKM. The trim removed 6 bases at V and 4 bases at J, leaving 7 bases unmatched. The CDR3 is 14 amino acids. The CDR3, as DNA: TGTGCCAGCAGCCCTAACAGGGGGACCTATGGCTACACCTTC. Amino acid sequence: CASSPNRGTYGYTF.

This sequence joins TRBV19 and TRBJ1-5; 8 nucleotides align to TRBD1. The CDR3 runs to 15 residues. The germline V gene encodes CDR1 LNHDA and CDR2 SQIVND (reference sequence). The ends lost 1 base at V and 3 bases at J; junction bases unmatched: 2. The CDR3 DNA follows: TGTGCCAGTAGTATAGTGGGACAGGACAATCAGCCCCAGCATTTT. This gives the protein CASSIVGQDNQPQHF.

This clonotype came up a few times. The V and J genes are TRBV30 and TRBJ1-1; 10 bases are shared with TRBD1. The V gene end was trimmed by 5 bases and the J gene end by 4 bases; junction bases not matched to a gene: 16. There are 17 residues in the CDR3. Looked up from germline, CDR1 is GTSNPN and CDR2 is SVGIG (reference sequence). CDR3 loop: CAWCGRDRGIECTEAFF. As DNA, the CDR3 is TGTGCCTGGTGTGGTCGGGACAGGGGCATAGAATGCACTGAAGCTTTCTTT.

This chain joins TRBV6-2 or TRBV6-3 and TRBJ2-3, with 9 bases lining up with TRBD2. Germline-derived CDR1 and CDR2 are MNHEY and SVGEGT. J gave up 0 bases and V 8 bases, and 12 bases lay outside the gene matches. The length of the CDR3 is 17 residues. The CDR3 is CASLKPGLAGSTDTQYF. The CDR3 DNA is TGTGCCAGCCTCAAGCCAGGTCTAGCGGGGAGCACAGATACGCAGTATTTT.

This rearrangement joins TRBV7-9 to TRBJ2-1; D is perhaps TRBD1 or TRBD2 (5 bases each). CDR3 length: 12 residues. The V gene's germline CDR1 is SEHNR and CDR2 FQNEAQ (reference sequence). V lost 1 base and J 15 bases, leaving 13 bases between the germline ends. This CDR3 is CASSLVQGGRFF. The CDR3 bases are TGTGCCAGCAGCTTAGTGCAGGGCGGGCGGTTCTTC.

The chain joins TRBV20-1 to TRBJ2-7; 14 positions agree with TRBD2. V lost 7 bases, J lost 0 bases, and 8 bases stayed unmatched. The CDR3 contains 16 residues. CDR1 and CDR2 (germline): DFQATT, SNEGSKA (reference sequence). The CDR3 spells CSVSTSGGEISYEQYF. In nucleotides, the CDR3 is TGCAGTGTTTCGACTAGCGGGGGGGAGATCTCCTACGAGCAGTACTTC.

The genes are TRBV5-4 and TRBJ1-2; TRBD1 is a possible D gene (6 bases). This CDR3 is 15 amino acids long. Germline CDR1 reads SGHNT; CDR2 reads YYREEE (reference sequence). The germline V and J ends were trimmed by 3 bases and 3 bases, with 15 bases remaining between them. CDR3 in DNA: TGTGCCAGCAGCTCACTACAGGGATCGGACTATGGCTACACCTTC. Protein product: CASSSLQGSDYGYTF.

This rearrangement joins TRBV6-5 to TRBJ1-1, with D maybe TRBD1 (6 bases). This CDR3 has 14 residues. CDR1 is MNHEY and CDR2 is SVGAGI in the germline V gene. Trimming removed 2 bases from V and 5 bases from J, with 12 bases in between. The CDR3 here is CASSYGGRRTEAFF. The CDR3 DNA follows: TGTGCCAGCAGTTACGGGGGCCGAAGGACTGAAGCTTTCTTT.

The sample holds a few counts of this clonotype. The rearrangement uses TRBV28 and TRBJ2-5; no reliable D call. The germline gives CDR1 MDHEN, CDR2 SYDVKM. This CDR3 has 15 residues. Trimming stripped 2 bases from V and 1 base from J, with 11 bases between. The CDR3 region has the DNA TGTGCCAGCAGTTTAGGTCGACGGACCCAAGAGACCCAGTACTTC. This codes for CASSLGRRTQETQYF.

The chain recombines TRBV18 with TRBJ1-6; tentative D call: TRBD1 (6 bases). This CDR3 spans 17 amino acids. Trimming cost V 2 bases and J 5 bases, with 16 bases left between them. Germline V gene lookup returns CDR1 KGHSH and CDR2 LQKENI. The CDR3 coding sequence is TGTGCCAGCTCACCAGGAGAAGGGGGGAGTGATAATTCACCCCTCCACTTT. Translating gives CASSPGEGGSDNSPLHF.

J is TRBJ2-2 and V is TRBV24-1, with 7 bases fitting TRBD1. The CDR3 loop spans 15 amino acids. V dropped 9 bases and J dropped 4; count of bases not matched to a gene: 10. The germline CDR1 and CDR2 sequences are KGHDR and SFDVKD. The DNA of the CDR3 is TGTGCCACCGCACCTTGGGGACAGCCCACCGGGGAGCTGTTTTTT. Protein sequence: CATAPWGQPTGELFF.

The rearrangement links TRBV5-1 to TRBJ2-7, with D perhaps given as TRBD1 or TRBD2 (5 bases each). Trimming shortened V by 4 bases and J by 1 base, and 12 bases separated the two germline ends. CDR3 size: 14 residues. Germline V gives CDR1 SGHRS, CDR2 YFSETQ. The CDR3 bases are TGCGCCAGCAGCCGACGGGACGGTTCCTACGAGCAGTACTTC. It is translated as CASSRRDGSYEQYF.

This chain connects TRBV19 to TRBJ2-3; D ambiguous. Trimming shortened V by 5 bases and J by 1 base, and 13 bases separated the two germline ends. Per germline, CDR1 LNHDA and CDR2 SQIVND (reference sequence). The CDR3 consists of 15 residues. DNA of the CDR3: TGTGCCAGTAGTCAGGACCGTGGACGCACAGATACGCAGTATTTT. Amino acids: CASSQDRGRTDTQYF.

With regard to this clonotype: One end of the junction is discordant with germline, which a read error may explain. The V gene is TRBV28, the J gene TRBJ1-4, with a weak D call TRBD1 (5 bases). This CDR3 contains 12 residues. Looked up from germline, CDR1 is MDHEN and CDR2 is SYDVKM. CDR3 sequence reads: CASSSLRRDWVF. The CDR3 bases are TGTGCCAGCAGTTCCCTGCGCCGGGACTGGGTTTTT.

This clonotype was seen only a few times. This chain connects TRBV19 to TRBJ2-2, with 12 bases that match TRBD1. The junction had 6 bases not matched to a gene; V was cut back by 10 bases and J by 6 bases. The CDR3 covers 14 residues. Germline CDR1 and CDR2: LNHDA and SQIVND (reference sequence). DNA of the CDR3: TGTGCCACCAGAGGGACAGGGGGCCCCGGGGAGCTGTTTTTT. Translation gives CATRGTGGPGELFF.

Here the CDR3 reads CASSFQGARYGYTF. CDR3 sequence (DNA): TGTGCCAGCAGTTTTCAGGGGGCGCGGTATGGCTACACCTTC. The chain uses TRBV28 and TRBJ1-2, with 8 bases aligning to TRBD1. This CDR3 spans 14 amino acids. CDR1 MDHEN and CDR2 SYDVKM come from the germline V gene. V lost 3 bases to trimming and J lost 5 bases; unmatched junction nucleotides: 5.

This clonotype occurred a few times. The rearrangement links TRBV7-2 to TRBJ2-3; TRBD1 agrees at 8 bases. The CDR3 runs 14 residues. The germline V gene has CDR1 SGHTA and CDR2 FQGNSA. The J segment lost 1 base and the V segment lost 5 bases, leaving 2 bases of the junction unmatched. CDR3 loop: CASSVTGGTDTQYF. In nucleotides, the CDR3 is TGTGCCAGCAGCGTGACAGGGGGCACAGATACGCAGTATTTT.

This clonotype has just a few counts. The chain employs TRBV20-1 and TRBJ1-6; perhaps TRBD1 as D (6 bases). The V gene lost 3 bases and the J gene lost 9 bases, with 15 bases spanning the gap. CDR3 length equals 14 residues. The V gene's germline CDR1 is DFQATT and CDR2 SNEGSKA (reference sequence). The chain's CDR3 is CSASINRAGSPLHF. Here the CDR3 DNA reads TGCAGTGCTAGTATAAACAGGGCCGGTTCACCCCTCCACTTT.